These 12 T cell receptor beta chains originate from one sample sequenced in a study of blood T cell repertoires in COVID-19. The repertoire was sequenced with immunoSEQ multiplex PCR; TCRdb's copy has only in-frame clones and lacks some. The sample carries approximately 150,000 clones, approximately 90% recorded once. Specimen: peripheral blood. Source of these receptors: a middle-aged man who had recovered from COVID-19.

J is TRBJ2-2 and V is TRBV20-1; no definite D call. Germline V CDR1 and CDR2: DFQATT, SNEGSKA (reference sequence). This CDR3 contains 11 residues. V was trimmed by 5 bases and J by 2 bases, leaving 3 bases between them. The DNA of the CDR3 is TGCAGTGCTCATAACACCGGGGAGCTGTTTTTT. Translated, it gives CSAHNTGELFF.

The chain has TRBV5-6 and TRBJ1-1; possible D gene TRBD1, 5 bases. V dropped 4 bases and J dropped 7 bases, with 14 bases sitting between them. Germline lookup yields CDR1 SGHDT and CDR2 YYEEEE. CDR3 size: 13 residues. CDR3 protein: CASSPGRVGEAFF. The CDR3, as DNA: TGTGCCAGCAGCCCCGGCAGGGTTGGTGAAGCTTTCTTT.

V gene TRBV28 combines with J gene TRBJ1-2; TRBD1 aligns across 9 bases. V was clipped by 8 bases and J by 8 bases; unmatched bases: 6. The CDR3 length is 12 residues. The V gene's germline CDR1 is MDHEN and CDR2 SYDVKM. CDR3 residues: CASLQGARGYTF. The CDR3 DNA sequence: TGTGCCAGCTTACAGGGGGCGCGGGGCTACACCTTC.

This chain joins TRBV5-1 and TRBJ1-4, with D unclear. Trimming took off 7 bases at V and 3 bases at J, with 10 bases between the two ends. There are 13 residues in the CDR3. CDR1 is SGHRS, CDR2 YFSETQ, per germline. The CDR3 here is CASPRAPNEKLFF. In nucleotides, the CDR3 is TGCGCCAGCCCGCGGGCCCCTAATGAAAAACTGTTTTTT.

The chain links TRBV28 to TRBJ1-4; 7 positions agree with TRBD1. Germline V gene lookup returns CDR1 MDHEN and CDR2 SYDVKM. The CDR3 has 15 amino acids. V dropped 4 bases and J dropped 5; count of bases not matched to a gene: 7. The CDR3 region has the DNA TGTGCCAGCAGTTCCGGACAGGCCCCCAATGAAAAACTGTTTTTT. As protein: CASSSGQAPNEKLFF.

This clone was counted a few times. This sequence joins TRBV19 and TRBJ1-1; perhaps TRBD1 as D (5 bases). V was trimmed by 5 bases and J by 1 base, leaving 11 bases between them. Germline lookup yields CDR1 LNHDA and CDR2 SQIVND (reference sequence). CDR3 size: 14 residues. DNA for the CDR3: TGTGCCAGTAGTGGGTACAGGAGGAACACTGAAGCTTTCTTT. Amino acid sequence: CASSGYRRNTEAFF.

The rearrangement uses TRBV9 and TRBJ2-7, with a weak D call TRBD1 (6 bases). Trimming shortened V by 3 bases and J by 1 base, and 11 bases separated the two germline ends. This CDR3 contains 14 residues. Germline V gene data show CDR1 as SGDLS and CDR2 as YYNGEE. CDR3: CASSAADSSYEQYF. DNA of the CDR3: TGTGCCAGCAGCGCCGCGGACAGTTCCTACGAGCAGTACTTC.

V is TRBV7-9 and J is TRBJ2-3; 9 bases agree with TRBD2. The CDR3 sequence is 15 residues long. V was clipped by 3 bases and J by 6 bases; unmatched bases: 7. Looked up from germline, CDR1 is SEHNR and CDR2 is FQNEAQ (reference sequence). CDR3 in DNA: TGTGCCAGCAGCTTTCCCGGGACTAGCCAGGATACGCAGTATTTT. Its translation is CASSFPGTSQDTQYF.

The V and J genes are TRBV29-1 and TRBJ2-7, with TRBD1 matching 10 bases. Looked up from germline, CDR1 is SQVTM and CDR2 is ANQGSEA. Trimming at V came to 4 bases and at J to 4 bases, leaving 7 bases not matched to a gene. CDR3 size: 14 residues. The CDR3 is CSVVWGQGIYEQYF. The CDR3 DNA follows: TGCAGCGTTGTTTGGGGACAGGGGATTTACGAGCAGTACTTC.

The J gene is TRBJ1-2, the V gene TRBV18, with D tentatively TRBD1 (5 bases). Germline V gene sequence: CDR1 KGHSH, CDR2 LQKENI. CDR3 length equals 13 residues. Trimming shortened V by 3 bases and J by 6 bases, and 11 bases separated the two germline ends. The CDR3 coding sequence is TGTGCCAGCTCACCTGGGAAAGGGGATGGCTACACCTTC. It translates to CASSPGKGDGYTF.

The CDR3, as DNA: TGTGCCAGCAGCCCCACTGGAGGGCGGGAGCTGTTTTTT. Translating it yields CASSPTGGRELFF. The chain has TRBV2 and TRBJ2-2; D is possibly TRBD2 (6 bases). The ends were cut back, 6 bases at V and 9 bases at J, with 14 bases in the middle. The CDR3 has 13 residues. The germline V gene has CDR1 SNHLY and CDR2 FYNNEI.

Concerning this clone: This specimen includes other DNA sequences encoding the same CDR3. The CDR3 reads CASSSGTGSYEQYF. CDR3 in DNA: TGCGCCAGCAGCTCGGGGACAGGCTCCTACGAGCAGTACTTC. The chain carries TRBV5-1 and TRBJ2-7; 8 nucleotides agree with TRBD1. CDR3 length: 14 residues. The ends lost 3 bases at V and 0 bases at J; junction bases unmatched: 2. CDR1 SGHRS and CDR2 YFSETQ come from the germline V gene. Looking up the rest from reference TRBV5-1 and TRBJ2-7 gives the full variable domain: KAGVTQTPRYLIKTRGQQVTLSCSPISGHRSVSWYQQTPGQGLQFLFEYFSETQRNKGNFPGRFSGRQFSNSRSEMNVSTLELGDSALYLCASSSGTGSYEQYFGPGTRLTVT.